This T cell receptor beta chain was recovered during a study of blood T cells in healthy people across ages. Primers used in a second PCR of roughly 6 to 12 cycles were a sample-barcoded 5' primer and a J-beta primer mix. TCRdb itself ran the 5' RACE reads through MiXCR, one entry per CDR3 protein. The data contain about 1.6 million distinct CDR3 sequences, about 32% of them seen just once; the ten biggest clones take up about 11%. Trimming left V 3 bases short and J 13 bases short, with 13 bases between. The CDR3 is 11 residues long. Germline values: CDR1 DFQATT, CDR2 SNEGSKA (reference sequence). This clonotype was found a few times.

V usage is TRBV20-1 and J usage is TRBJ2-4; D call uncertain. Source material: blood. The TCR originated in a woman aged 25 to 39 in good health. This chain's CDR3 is CSASSTLEQYF. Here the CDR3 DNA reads TGCAGTGCTAGTTCCACTCTTGAGCAGTACTTC.